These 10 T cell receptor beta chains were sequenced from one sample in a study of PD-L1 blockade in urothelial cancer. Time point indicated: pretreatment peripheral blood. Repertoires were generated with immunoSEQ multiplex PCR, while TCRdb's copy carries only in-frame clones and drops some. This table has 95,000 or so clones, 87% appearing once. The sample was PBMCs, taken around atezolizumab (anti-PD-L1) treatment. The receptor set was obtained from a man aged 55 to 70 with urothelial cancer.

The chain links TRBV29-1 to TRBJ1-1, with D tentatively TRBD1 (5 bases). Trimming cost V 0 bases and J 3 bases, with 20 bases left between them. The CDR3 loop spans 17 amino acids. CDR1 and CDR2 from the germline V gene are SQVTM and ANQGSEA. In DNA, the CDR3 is TGCAGCGTTGAAGATTCACGGGGCCCTGGGGGGGACACTGAAGCTTTCTTT. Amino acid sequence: CSVEDSRGPGGDTEAFF.

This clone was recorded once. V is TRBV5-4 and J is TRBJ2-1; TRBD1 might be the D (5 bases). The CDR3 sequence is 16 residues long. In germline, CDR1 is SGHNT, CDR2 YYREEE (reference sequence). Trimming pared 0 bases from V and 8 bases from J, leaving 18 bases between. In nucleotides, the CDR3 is TGTGCCAGCAGCTTGGGGGGCGTCCGAGCAGGCCATGAGCAGTTCTTC. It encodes CASSLGGVRAGHEQFF.

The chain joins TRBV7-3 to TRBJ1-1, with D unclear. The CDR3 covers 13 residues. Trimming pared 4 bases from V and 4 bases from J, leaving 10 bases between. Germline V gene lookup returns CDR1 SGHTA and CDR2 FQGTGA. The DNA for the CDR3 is TGTGCCAGCAGCTCCGTTTCGGGCACTGAAGCTTTCTTT. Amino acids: CASSSVSGTEAFF. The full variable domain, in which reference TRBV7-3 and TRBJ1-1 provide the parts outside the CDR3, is GAGVSQTPSNKVTEKGKYVELRCDPISGHTALYWYRQSLGQGPEFLIYFQGTGAADDSGLPNDRFFAVRPEGSVSTLKIQRTERGDSAVYLCASSSVSGTEAFFGQGTRLTVV.

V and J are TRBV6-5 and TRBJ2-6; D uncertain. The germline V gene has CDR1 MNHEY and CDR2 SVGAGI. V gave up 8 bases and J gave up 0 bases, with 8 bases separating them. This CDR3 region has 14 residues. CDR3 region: CASSLFSGANVLTF. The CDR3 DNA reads TGTGCCAGCTCCTTATTCTCTGGGGCCAACGTCCTGACTTTC.

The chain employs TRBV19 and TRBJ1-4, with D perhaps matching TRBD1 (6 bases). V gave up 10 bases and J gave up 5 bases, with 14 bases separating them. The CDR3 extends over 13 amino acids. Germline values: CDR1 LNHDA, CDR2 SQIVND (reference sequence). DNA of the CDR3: TGTGCCACCCACAGGGCCCGGAATGAAAAACTGTTTTTT. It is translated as CATHRARNEKLFF.

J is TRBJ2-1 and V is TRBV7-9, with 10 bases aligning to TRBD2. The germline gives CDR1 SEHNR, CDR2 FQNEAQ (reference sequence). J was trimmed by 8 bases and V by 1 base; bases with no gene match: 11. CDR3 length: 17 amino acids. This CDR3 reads CASSLGIGLAGADEQFF. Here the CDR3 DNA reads TGTGCCAGCAGCTTAGGTATTGGTCTAGCGGGAGCGGATGAGCAGTTCTTC. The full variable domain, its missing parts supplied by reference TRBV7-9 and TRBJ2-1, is DTGVSQNPRHKITKRGQNVTFRCDPISEHNRLYWYRQTLGQGPEFLTYFQNEAQLEKSRLLSDRFSAERPKGSFSTLEIQRTEQGDSAMYLCASSLGIGLAGADEQFFGPGTRLTVL.

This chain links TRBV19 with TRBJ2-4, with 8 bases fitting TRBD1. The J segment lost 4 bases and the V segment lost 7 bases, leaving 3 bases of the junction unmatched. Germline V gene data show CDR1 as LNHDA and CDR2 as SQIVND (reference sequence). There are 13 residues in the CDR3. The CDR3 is CASTDRVKNIQYF. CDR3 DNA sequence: TGTGCCAGTACGGACAGGGTTAAAAACATTCAGTACTTC.

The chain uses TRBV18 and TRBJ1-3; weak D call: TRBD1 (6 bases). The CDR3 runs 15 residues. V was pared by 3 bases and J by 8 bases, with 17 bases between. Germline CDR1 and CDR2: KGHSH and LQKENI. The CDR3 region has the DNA TGTGCCAGCTCACCCCCTAGCAGGGGCGGTGACACCATATATTTT. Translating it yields CASSPPSRGGDTIYF.

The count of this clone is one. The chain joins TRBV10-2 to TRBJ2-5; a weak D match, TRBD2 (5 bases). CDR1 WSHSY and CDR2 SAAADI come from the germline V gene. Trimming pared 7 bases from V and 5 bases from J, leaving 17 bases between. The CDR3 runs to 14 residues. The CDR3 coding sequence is TGCGCCAGCAAAGAGGGTACGCCTCGGGAGACCCAGTACTTC. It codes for CASKEGTPRETQYF.

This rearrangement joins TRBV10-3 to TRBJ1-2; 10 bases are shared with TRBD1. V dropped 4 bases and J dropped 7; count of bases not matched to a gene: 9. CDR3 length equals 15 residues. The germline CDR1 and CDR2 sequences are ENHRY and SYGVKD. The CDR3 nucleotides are TGTGCCATCAGTGTATCGACAGGGGGCGCGGGTGGCTACACCTTC. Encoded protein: CAISVSTGGAGGYTF.